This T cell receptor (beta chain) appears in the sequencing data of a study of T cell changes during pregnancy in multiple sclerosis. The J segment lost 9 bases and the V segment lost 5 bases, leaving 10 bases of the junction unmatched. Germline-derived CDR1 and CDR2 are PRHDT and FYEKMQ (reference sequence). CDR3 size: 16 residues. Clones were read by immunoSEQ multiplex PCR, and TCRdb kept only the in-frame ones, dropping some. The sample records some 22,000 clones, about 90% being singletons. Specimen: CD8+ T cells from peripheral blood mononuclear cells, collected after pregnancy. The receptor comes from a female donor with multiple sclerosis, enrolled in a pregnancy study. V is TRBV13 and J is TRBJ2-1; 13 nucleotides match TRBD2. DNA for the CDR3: TGTGCCAGCAGCCCCTATGGACTAGCGGGAGAGGGTGAGCAGTTCTTC. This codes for CASSPYGLAGEGEQFF.